The 26 T cell receptor beta chains given below trace back to one sample, sequenced in a study of CD8+ T cells in alopecia areata. cDNA prepared by RNA extraction and subsequent reverse transcription served as the template for sequencing. The method was immunoSEQ multiplex PCR; TCRdb's version includes in-frame clones alone and lacks a portion of them. This sample carries 120,000 or so clones, 55% to 65% of them seen once, and the ten largest clones take around 3%. What was sequenced was CD4+ T cells sorted from blood. The receptors come from a human donor in good health.

The chain carries TRBV29-1 and TRBJ2-5, with 8 bases identical to TRBD1. From germline, CDR1 is SQVTM and CDR2 ANQGSEA. Germline trimming cut 7 bases from V and 5 bases from J; bases unmatched to any gene: 6. This CDR3 spans 12 amino acids. The CDR3 bases are TGCAGCGGTCACAGGGGGAGGGAGACCCAGTACTTC. Its translation: CSGHRGRETQYF.

This clone was picked up a small number of times. The chain has TRBV7-9 and TRBJ2-2; TRBD1 or TRBD2 may be the D gene (6 bases each). This CDR3 region has 12 residues. The V and J ends lost 11 bases and 5 bases respectively, with 12 bases between them. CDR1 and CDR2 (germline): SEHNR, FQNEAQ (reference sequence). DNA for the CDR3: TGTGCCTTGGGGGGCCGGACCGGGGAGCTGTTTTTT. Translation: CALGGRTGELFF.

The chain recombines TRBV5-1 with TRBJ2-7, with 9 bases lining up with TRBD1. The J segment lost 6 bases and the V segment lost 0 bases, leaving 7 bases of the junction unmatched. The CDR3 consists of 15 residues. CDR1 and CDR2 from the germline V gene are SGHRS and YFSETQ. This CDR3 is CASSLEDRGVFEQYF. In DNA, the CDR3 is TGCGCCAGCAGCTTGGAGGACAGGGGCGTTTTCGAGCAGTACTTC.

This chain joins TRBV5-1 and TRBJ2-1, with 7 bases lining up with TRBD2. The CDR3 runs to 15 residues. Per germline, CDR1 SGHRS and CDR2 YFSETQ. The V segment lost 0 bases and the J segment 7 bases; nucleotides outside the gene matches: 7. The DNA for the CDR3 is TGCGCCAGCAGCTTGGTATCTAGCGGTAAGAATGAGCAGTTCTTC. Translating it yields CASSLVSSGKNEQFF.

This clone was seen at least ten times. The rearrangement links TRBV6-1 to TRBJ1-1; D unresolved. Looked up from germline, CDR1 is MNHNS and CDR2 is SASEGT. The V gene lost 5 bases and the J gene lost 13 bases, with 20 bases spanning the gap. The CDR3 has 13 residues. CDR3 residues: CASSPDGTGGLFF. CDR3 sequence (DNA): TGTGCCAGCAGTCCTGACGGAACGGGAGGGCTTTTCTTT.

This clone was observed a single time. The chain combines TRBV29-1 with TRBJ1-1; D perhaps matches TRBD1 (5 bases). CDR3 length: 13 residues. The germline gives CDR1 SQVTM, CDR2 ANQGSEA. Trimming shortened V by 3 bases and J by 5 bases, and 13 bases separated the two germline ends. The chain's CDR3 is CSVDFIGGTEAFF. In DNA, the CDR3 is TGCAGCGTTGATTTTATCGGGGGGACTGAAGCTTTCTTT.

The rearrangement links TRBV15 to TRBJ1-5, with 7 bases that match TRBD1. The CDR3 covers 14 residues. J lost 5 bases, V lost 8 bases, and 9 bases had no gene match. Germline V CDR1 and CDR2: LNHNV, YYDKDF (reference sequence). Written as DNA, the CDR3 is TGTGCCACCCGCGTTAAGGGGGCTGATCAGCCCCAGCATTTT. Its protein product is CATRVKGADQPQHF.

V usage is TRBV2 and J usage is TRBJ2-2; D may be TRBD2 (5 bases). The V gene's germline CDR1 is SNHLY and CDR2 FYNNEI. Trimming stripped 6 bases from V and 4 bases from J, with 12 bases between. This CDR3 comprises 14 residues. The CDR3 DNA is TGTGCCAGCAGGGAGGCTGCCCCCACCGGGGAGCTGTTTTTT. It yields the protein CASREAAPTGELFF. Full variable domain (outside the CDR3, taken from reference TRBV2 and TRBJ2-2): EPEVTQTPSHQVTQMGQEVILRCVPISNHLYFYWYRQILGQKVEFLVSFYNNEISEKSEIFDDQFSVERPDGSNFTLKIRSTKLEDSAMYFCASREAAPTGELFFGEGSRLTVL.

The rearrangement links TRBV29-1 to TRBJ1-2; 10 nucleotides line up with TRBD1. Per the germline V gene, CDR1 is SQVTM and CDR2 is ANQGSEA. V lost 6 bases, J lost 3 bases, and 4 bases stayed unmatched. This CDR3 contains 13 residues. The CDR3 DNA follows: TGCAGCGTCCCCGGGACAGGGGACTATGGCTACACCTTC. Its protein product is CSVPGTGDYGYTF.

The rearrangement links TRBV15 to TRBJ1-2; the D is unclear. This CDR3 spans 17 amino acids. Germline CDR1 LNHNV, CDR2 YYDKDF (reference sequence). The V gene lost 2 bases and the J gene lost 1 base, with 17 bases spanning the gap. The CDR3: CATSRPPAAALNYGYTF. For the CDR3, the DNA is TGTGCCACCAGCAGACCGCCTGCGGCAGCACTTAACTATGGCTACACCTTC.

The rearrangement links TRBV30 to TRBJ1-4, with D perhaps TRBD1 (6 bases). The CDR3 runs 13 residues. Deletions cut 2 bases from V and 11 bases from J, with 15 bases between. Germline V gene data show CDR1 as GTSNPN and CDR2 as SVGIG (reference sequence). The CDR3 bases are TGTGCCTGGAGTAGCCCGCTTACAGGGAAACTGTTTTTT. Its translation is CAWSSPLTGKLFF. The full variable domain, its missing parts supplied by reference TRBV30 and TRBJ1-4, is SQTIHQWPATLVQPVGSPLSLECTVEGTSNPNLYWYRQAAGRGLQLLFYSVGIGQISSEVPQNLSASRPQDRQFILSSKKLLLSDSGFYLCAWSSPLTGKLFFGSGTQLSVL.

The chain uses TRBV2 and TRBJ1-5; D not certain. This CDR3 contains 15 residues. V was trimmed by 1 base and J by 0 bases, leaving 7 bases between them. Looked up from germline, CDR1 is SNHLY and CDR2 is FYNNEI. The CDR3 sequence is CASSEDRLSNQPQHF. Written as DNA, the CDR3 is TGTGCCAGCAGTGAAGACAGACTTAGCAATCAGCCCCAGCATTTT.

J is TRBJ2-3 and V is TRBV12-5; 7 bases match TRBD1. The germline V gene encodes CDR1 LGHNT and CDR2 FRNRAP. The CDR3 is 12 amino acids. V lost 9 bases and J lost 2; bases outside the gene matches: 2. CDR3 loop: CASRGFTDTQYF. The DNA of the CDR3 is TGTGCTAGCAGGGGGTTCACAGATACGCAGTATTTT. Filled out from reference TRBV12-5 and TRBJ2-3, the complete variable domain reads DARVTQTPRHKVTEMGQEVTMRCQPILGHNTVFWYRQTMMQGLELLAYFRNRAPLDDSGMPKDRFSAEMPDATLATLKIQPSEPRDSAVYFCASRGFTDTQYFGPGTRLTVL.

This clone was detected only a few times. This rearrangement joins TRBV29-1 to TRBJ1-1; D ambiguous. The CDR3 sequence is 13 residues long. Trimming stripped 4 bases from V and 2 bases from J, with 11 bases between. Per germline, CDR1 SQVTM and CDR2 ANQGSEA. CDR3 bases: TGCAGCGTTGGTGTACTCGGAAACACTGAAGCTTTCTTT. It specifies CSVGVLGNTEAFF.

The chain is built from TRBV30 and TRBJ2-2; no definite D call. V shed 4 bases and J shed 3 bases, with 12 bases lying between them. CDR1 GTSNPN and CDR2 SVGIG come from the germline V gene (reference sequence). The CDR3 loop spans 14 amino acids. The CDR3 protein is CAWKLMTDTGELFF. CDR3 bases: TGTGCCTGGAAACTGATGACCGACACCGGGGAGCTGTTTTTT.

The J gene is TRBJ1-5, the V gene TRBV2; 7 bases fit TRBD1. The germline V gene has CDR1 SNHLY and CDR2 FYNNEI. This CDR3 spans 14 amino acids. Trimming took 5 bases from V and 6 from J; bases not matched to a gene: 7. CDR3 DNA: TGTGCCAGCAGTCCATCGACAGGGAGTCAGCCCCAGCATTTT. Translated, it gives CASSPSTGSQPQHF.

The chain is built from TRBV5-5 and TRBJ2-4; possible D gene TRBD1, 5 bases. V gave up 4 bases and J gave up 0 bases, with 11 bases separating them. The CDR3 is made up of 15 amino acids. Germline assignment: CDR1 SGHKS and CDR2 YYEKEE (reference sequence). The CDR3 DNA follows: TGTGCCAGCAGCATTCCGACAGTAGCCAAAAACATTCAGTACTTC. This gives the protein CASSIPTVAKNIQYF.

This chain uses TRBV5-1 with TRBJ2-6; TRBD1 matches 9 bases. CDR3 length: 17 amino acids. In germline, CDR1 is SGHRS, CDR2 YFSETQ. V was clipped by 3 bases and J by 0 bases; unmatched bases: 4. The CDR3 protein is CASSSSTGGSGANVLTF. The CDR3 DNA reads as TGCGCCAGCAGCTCTTCGACAGGGGGCTCTGGGGCCAACGTCCTGACTTTC.

This chain connects TRBV29-1 to TRBJ1-4, with D possibly being TRBD1 (6 bases). Looked up from germline, CDR1 is SQVTM and CDR2 is ANQGSEA. This CDR3 spans 13 amino acids. V lost 4 bases to trimming and J lost 4 bases, with 10 bases between them. The CDR3 DNA follows: TGCAGCGTTGCACAGGGAGTTAATGAAAAACTGTTTTTT. Residues: CSVAQGVNEKLFF.

There are a few counts of this clone. The genes are TRBV29-1 and TRBJ2-1; D perhaps matches TRBD1 (6 bases). Germline CDR1 SQVTM, CDR2 ANQGSEA. There are 11 residues in the CDR3. The germline V and J ends were trimmed by 7 bases and 6 bases, with 10 bases remaining between them. This CDR3 reads CSAKTGNEQFF. The DNA for the CDR3 is TGCAGCGCAAAGACAGGCAATGAGCAGTTCTTC.

The chain combines TRBV2 with TRBJ2-2; D is uncertain. The CDR3 is made up of 12 amino acids. Deletions cut 5 bases from V and 4 bases from J, with 5 bases between. Per germline, CDR1 SNHLY and CDR2 FYNNEI. The CDR3 coding sequence is TGTGCCAGCAGTCGATTCACCGGGGAGCTGTTTTTT. This sequence encodes CASSRFTGELFF.

This chain links TRBV15 with TRBJ1-1; D gene uncertain. Germline V CDR1 and CDR2: LNHNV, YYDKDF (reference sequence). The CDR3 length is 14 residues. Trimming took off 3 bases at V and 0 bases at J, with 8 bases between the two ends. As DNA, the CDR3 is TGTGCCACCAGCAGTTCTGGATTGAACACTGAAGCTTTCTTT. This translates into CATSSSGLNTEAFF.

The J gene is TRBJ2-2, the V gene TRBV5-1; D is unclear. The CDR3 sequence is 14 residues long. Trimming took off 0 bases at V and 0 bases at J, with 3 bases between the two ends. Germline CDR1 reads SGHRS; CDR2 reads YFSETQ. The CDR3 coding sequence is TGCGCCAGCAGCTTGGCCACGAACACCGGGGAGCTGTTTTTT. This gives the protein CASSLATNTGELFF. The full variable domain, in which reference TRBV5-1 and TRBJ2-2 provide the parts outside the CDR3, is KAGVTQTPRYLIKTRGQQVTLSCSPISGHRSVSWYQQTPGQGLQFLFEYFSETQRNKGNFPGRFSGRQFSNSRSEMNVSTLELGDSALYLCASSLATNTGELFFGEGSRLTVL.

This clone was found a few times. The V gene is TRBV29-1, the J gene TRBJ2-5; 7 bases match TRBD1. The CDR3 runs 13 residues. From germline, CDR1 is SQVTM and CDR2 ANQGSEA. Trimming removed 4 bases from V and 2 bases from J; junction bases left unmatched: 4. CDR3 sequence: CSVAGTVQETQYF. The DNA of the CDR3 is TGCAGCGTTGCAGGGACAGTTCAAGAGACCCAGTACTTC.

This rearrangement joins TRBV29-1 to TRBJ1-1, with D uncertain. V lost 6 bases and J 1 base, leaving 12 bases between the germline ends. CDR1 and CDR2 (germline): SQVTM, ANQGSEA. The CDR3 is 13 amino acids. CDR3 loop: CSVGGRQNTEAFF. The CDR3, as DNA: TGCAGCGTCGGTGGGCGTCAGAACACTGAAGCTTTCTTT.

The chain carries TRBV30 and TRBJ1-6; TRBD1 matches 7 bases. Germline V gene lookup returns CDR1 GTSNPN and CDR2 SVGIG (reference sequence). With V trimmed by 2 bases and J by 7 bases, 5 bases remained unmatched. The CDR3 is 14 amino acids. Written as DNA, the CDR3 is TGTGCCTGGAGTTTTGACAGGGTAAATTCACCCCTCCACTTT. This encodes CAWSFDRVNSPLHF.